This T cell receptor (beta chain) was identified during a study of memory CD4+ T cells and cytomegalovirus serostatus. Data came from immunoSEQ multiplex PCR; TCRdb stores just in-frame clones and leaves some out. The table has about 56,000 clones, around 79% seen once; the top ten hold 2.6%. The germline V gene encodes CDR1 KGHSH and CDR2 LQKENI. V shed 6 bases, J shed 2 bases, and the junction held 6 bases outside the gene matches. The CDR3 length is 15 residues. The sort gate was single viable CD3+CD4+CD8-CD45RO+ cells for memory CD4+ T cells. CD4+ T cells were isolated by positive magnetic selection.

The sequencing input was memory CD4+ T cells from blood. This clonotype was sampled from an adult in good health and CMV-seropositive. The chain combines TRBV18 with TRBJ2-7; 11 bases fit TRBD1. CDR3 protein: CASSPGQGETYEQYF. The CDR3 DNA sequence: TGTGCCAGCTCCCCGGGACAGGGGGAGACCTACGAGCAGTACTTC.